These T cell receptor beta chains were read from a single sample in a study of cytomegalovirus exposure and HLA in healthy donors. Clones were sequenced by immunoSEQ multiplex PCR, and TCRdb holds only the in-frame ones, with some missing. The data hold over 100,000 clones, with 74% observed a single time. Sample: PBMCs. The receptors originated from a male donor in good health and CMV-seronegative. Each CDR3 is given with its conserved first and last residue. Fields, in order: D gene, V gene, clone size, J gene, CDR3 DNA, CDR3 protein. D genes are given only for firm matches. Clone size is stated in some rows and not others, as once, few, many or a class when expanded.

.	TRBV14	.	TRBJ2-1	TGTGCCAGCAGCCAAGAAGAGGAGCGGCCCAGGCCATGGGAGCAGTTCTTC	CASSQEEERPRPWEQFF
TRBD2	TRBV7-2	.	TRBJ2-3	TGTGCCAGCAGCTCAGAGCGGGGGCGGGATACGCAGTATTTT	CASSSERGRDTQYF
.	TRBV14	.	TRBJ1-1	TGTGCCAGCAGCCAACTCAGAGGGAACACTGAAGCTTTCTTT	CASSQLRGNTEAFF
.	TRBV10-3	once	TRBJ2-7	TGTGCCATCAGTGAACTTTCGAACTCCTACGAGCAGTACTTC	CAISELSNSYEQYF
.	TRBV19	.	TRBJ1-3	TGTGCCAGCCGACAGCCGACAAGCTCTGGAAACACCATATATTTT	CASRQPTSSGNTIYF
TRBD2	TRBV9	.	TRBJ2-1	TGTGCCAGCAGCGTTAGCGGGGGGCAAACGAATGAGCAGTTCTTC	CASSVSGGQTNEQFF
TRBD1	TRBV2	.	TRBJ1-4	TGTGCCAGCAGTGAAACAGGGGCAACTAATGAAAAACTGTTTTTT	CASSETGATNEKLFF
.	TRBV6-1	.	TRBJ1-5	TGTGCCAGCAGTCTGAGGGAGAGGCAGCCCCAGCATTTT	CASSLRERQPQHF
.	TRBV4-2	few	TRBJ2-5	TGTGCCAGCAGCCAAGATCCTCAAACAGGCGGAGAGACCCAGTACTTC	CASSQDPQTGGETQYF
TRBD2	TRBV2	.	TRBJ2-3	TGTGCCAGCAGTGGCTCTAGCGGGAGGGGTTTTAGCACAGATACGCAGTATTTT	CASSGSSGRGFSTDTQYF
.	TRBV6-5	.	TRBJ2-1	TGTGCCAGCACCCGTGACAGGACCAATGAGCAGTTCTTC	CASTRDRTNEQFF
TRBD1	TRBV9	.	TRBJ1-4	TGTGCCAGCAGCGTAGATCCGGGACAGGGGGCTAATGAAAAACTGTTTTTT	CASSVDPGQGANEKLFF
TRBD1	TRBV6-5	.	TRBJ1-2	TGTGCCAGCAGTTTCTACAGGGGGCAAGGCTACACCTTC	CASSFYRGQGYTF
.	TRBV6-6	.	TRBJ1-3	TGTGCCAGCAGTTACGGCAGTTCTGGAAACACCATATATTTT	CASSYGSSGNTIYF